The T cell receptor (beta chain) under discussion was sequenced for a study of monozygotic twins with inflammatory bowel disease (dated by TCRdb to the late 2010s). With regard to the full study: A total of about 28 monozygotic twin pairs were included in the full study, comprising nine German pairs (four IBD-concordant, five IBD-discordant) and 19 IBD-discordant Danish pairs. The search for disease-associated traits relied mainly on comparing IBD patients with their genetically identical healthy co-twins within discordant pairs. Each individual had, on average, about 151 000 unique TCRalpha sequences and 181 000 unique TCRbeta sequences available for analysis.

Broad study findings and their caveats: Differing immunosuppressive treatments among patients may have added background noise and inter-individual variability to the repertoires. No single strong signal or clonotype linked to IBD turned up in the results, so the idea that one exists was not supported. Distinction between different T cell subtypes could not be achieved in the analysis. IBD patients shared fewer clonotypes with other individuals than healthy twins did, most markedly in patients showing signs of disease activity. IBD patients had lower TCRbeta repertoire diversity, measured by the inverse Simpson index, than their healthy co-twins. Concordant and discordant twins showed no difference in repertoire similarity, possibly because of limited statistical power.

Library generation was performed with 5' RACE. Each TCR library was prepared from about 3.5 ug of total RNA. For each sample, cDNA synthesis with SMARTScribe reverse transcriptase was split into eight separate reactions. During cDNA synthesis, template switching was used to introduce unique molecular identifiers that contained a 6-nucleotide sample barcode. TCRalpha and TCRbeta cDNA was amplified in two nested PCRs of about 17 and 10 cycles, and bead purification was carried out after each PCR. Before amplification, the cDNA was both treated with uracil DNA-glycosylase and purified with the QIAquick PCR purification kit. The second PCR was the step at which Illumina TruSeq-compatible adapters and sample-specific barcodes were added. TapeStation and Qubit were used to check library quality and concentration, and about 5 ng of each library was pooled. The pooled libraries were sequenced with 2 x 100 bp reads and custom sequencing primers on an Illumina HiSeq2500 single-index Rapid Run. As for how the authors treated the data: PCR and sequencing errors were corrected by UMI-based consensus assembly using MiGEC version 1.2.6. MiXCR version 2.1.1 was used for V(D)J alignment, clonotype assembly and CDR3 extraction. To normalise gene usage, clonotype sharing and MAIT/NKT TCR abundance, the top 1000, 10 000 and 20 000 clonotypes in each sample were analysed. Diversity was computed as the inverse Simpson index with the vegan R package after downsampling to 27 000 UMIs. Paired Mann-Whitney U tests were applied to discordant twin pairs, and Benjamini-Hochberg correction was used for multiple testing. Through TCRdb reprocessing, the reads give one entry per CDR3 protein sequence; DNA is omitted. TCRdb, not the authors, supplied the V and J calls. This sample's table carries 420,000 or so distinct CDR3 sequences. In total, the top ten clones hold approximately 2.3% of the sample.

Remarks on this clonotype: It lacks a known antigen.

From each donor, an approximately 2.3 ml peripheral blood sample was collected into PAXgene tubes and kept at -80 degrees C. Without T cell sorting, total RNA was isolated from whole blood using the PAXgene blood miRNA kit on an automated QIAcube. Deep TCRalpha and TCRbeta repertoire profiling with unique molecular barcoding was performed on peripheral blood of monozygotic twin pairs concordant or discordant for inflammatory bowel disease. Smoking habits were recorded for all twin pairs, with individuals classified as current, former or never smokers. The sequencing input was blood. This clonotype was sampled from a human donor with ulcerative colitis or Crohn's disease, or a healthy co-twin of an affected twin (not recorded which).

CDR3 sequence: CASSQMLLAGGHYNEQFF. The chain is made from TRBV4-3 and TRBJ2-1; TCRdb names TRBD2, which stays unverified in the absence of DNA. The CDR3 covers 18 residues, taking in both the cysteine and the phenylalanine. The entry carries no DNA sequence. Per the germline V gene, LGHNA is the CDR1 and YSLEER is the CDR2.